These T cell receptor beta chains were read from a single sample in a study of lung T cells in sarcoidosis with Löfgren's syndrome. In TCRdb, the reads were re-called with MiXCR into one record per CDR3 protein. Counted here are 2,500 to 3,500 distinct CDR3 sequences, 25% to 35% occurring once; the ten biggest clones make up roughly 13%. Sequenced sample: CD4+ T cells from bronchoalveolar lavage. The receptor set was obtained from a human donor with sarcoidosis (Löfgren's syndrome or another form), or a control subject (not recorded which). Both conserved end residues are part of each CDR3. D genes are given only for firm matches. The size field is filled for only some rows; it gives once, few, many or a size class.

size	J	D	V	DNA	CDR3
many	TRBJ2-3	NA	TRBV12-3/TRBV12-4	TGTGCCAGCAGTTTAGCGCTCCTAGTGGGAACAGATACGCAGTATTTT	CASSLALLVGTDTQYF
NA	TRBJ2-5	NA	TRBV30	TGTGCCTGGAGTCAAGGAGTCGCAGAGACCCAGTACTTC	CAWSQGVAETQYF
medium-sized	TRBJ1-1	NA	TRBV20-1	TGCAGTGCTAGAGAGGTGACACTAAACACTGAAGCTTTCTTT	CSAREVTLNTEAFF
medium-sized	TRBJ2-1	TRBD1	TRBV20-1	TGCAGTGCCCTGACAGGGACCTTCTACAATGAGCAGTTCTTC	CSALTGTFYNEQFF
medium-sized	TRBJ2-5	TRBD2	TRBV15	TGTGCCACCAGTGGGGGGAGGGCCACTGATCCTTCAAATTCAGAGACCCAGTACTTC	CATSGGRATDPSNSETQYF
few	TRBJ2-5	TRBD2	TRBV5-5	TGTGCCAGCAGCCCGTCCCTTGGCGGGGGGCGAGGAGAGACCCAGTACTTC	CASSPSLGGGRGETQYF
few	TRBJ1-4	NA	TRBV4-2	TGTGCCAGCAGCCCTCAAGGGGGTAGGGAGGAAAAACTGTTTTTT	CASSPQGGREEKLFF
many	TRBJ1-2	NA	TRBV2	TGTGCCAGCAGATCTCTGGGGGGTTCCTATGGCTACACCTTC	CASRSLGGSYGYTF
many	TRBJ1-2	NA	TRBV7-8	TGTGCCAGCAGCTTAACCACAGGGAACTATGGCTACACCTTC	CASSLTTGNYGYTF
medium-sized	TRBJ2-7	TRBD2	TRBV6-2/TRBV6-3	TGTGCCAGCAGTTACCCTGCGGGAGGGTACGAGCAGTACTTC	CASSYPAGGYEQYF
NA	TRBJ2-1	NA	TRBV4-1	TGCGCCAGCAGCCAAGACCAGGCAGCTGACCGGGGGAATGAGCAGTTCTTC	CASSQDQAADRGNEQFF
NA	TRBJ1-2	NA	TRBV6-1	NA	CASRVGGGTYYVHTF
medium-sized	TRBJ2-7	TRBD1	TRBV6-1	TGTGCCAGCAGTGAACAGGGACAGTACGAGCAGTACTTC	CASSEQGQYEQYF
many	TRBJ2-5	NA	TRBV7-6	TGTGCCAGCAGCTTAGTGGGTCCCCCGGCAGAGACCCAGTACTTC	CASSLVGPPAETQYF
many	TRBJ2-4	NA	TRBV11-2	TGTGCCAGCAGCCAAAAGGCAGACCCGGGCCAAAACATTCAGTACTTC	CASSQKADPGQNIQYF
medium-sized	TRBJ1-2	TRBD1	TRBV12-3/TRBV12-4	TGTGCCAGCAGCTGGGACAGGGGGCAGGGCTACACCTTC	CASSWDRGQGYTF
medium-sized	TRBJ1-2	NA	TRBV5-8	TGTGCCAGCAACGGGGGCGGCTATGGCTACACCTTC	CASNGGGYGYTF
medium-sized	TRBJ1-5	TRBD1	TRBV2	TGTGCCAGCAGCGGACAGGGGGCGGGAGGGCAGCCCCAGCATTTT	CASSGQGAGGQPQHF
large	TRBJ1-1	NA	TRBV2	TGTGCCAGCAGTGAAATTACAGATGAAGCTTTCTTT	CASSEITDEAFF
medium-sized	TRBJ2-2	NA	TRBV2	TGTGCCAGCAAAGGGGAAGACACCGGGGAGCTGTTTTTT	CASKGEDTGELFF
medium-sized	TRBJ2-6	NA	TRBV25-1	TGTGCCAGCAGTGAAAGTCCCCTCTCTGGGGCCAACGTCCTGACTTTC	CASSESPLSGANVLTF
medium-sized	TRBJ1-1	TRBD1	TRBV15	TGTGCCACCAGCAGACCCCATGTCAGGGGGGCCTCGATGAACACTGAAGCTTTCTTT	CATSRPHVRGASMNTEAFF
large	TRBJ2-3	NA	TRBV20-1	TGCAGTTGGATACTACCACGTTTGGGCAACACAGATACGCAGTATTTT	CSWILPRLGNTDTQYF
NA	TRBJ1-1	NA	TRBV11-2	TGTGCCAGCAGCGTAAACGCGAACACTGAAGCTTTCTTT	CASSVNANTEAFF
NA	TRBJ2-5	TRBD2	TRBV2	TGTGCTGGCAGTGAGGCGACTAGCCGAGAGACCCAGTACTTC	CAGSEATSRETQYF
medium-sized	TRBJ1-2	NA	TRBV6-1	TGTGCCAGCAGCCGACAGGTTAATTACTTTAACGGCTACACCTTC	CASSRQVNYFNGYTF
medium-sized	TRBJ1-6	NA	TRBV5-4	TGTGCCAGCAGCGGAGACTTCGGCAATTCACCCCTCCACTTT	CASSGDFGNSPLHF
NA	TRBJ1-1	NA	TRBV20-1	TGCAGTGCTAGAGAAGGGGGGGCCCAAGCTTTCTTT	CSAREGGAQAFF
many	TRBJ1-1	TRBD1	TRBV30	TGTGCCTGGAGTGTACAGGGGGGCCCGCGAGCTTTCTTT	CAWSVQGGPRAFF
NA	TRBJ1-1	TRBD1	TRBV30	TGTGCCTGGAGGAAACCGGACAGGACGAACACTGAAGCTTTCTTT	CAWRKPDRTNTEAFF
many	TRBJ2-7	NA	TRBV6-1	TGTGCCGGTAAAGGGCCGGGTCAAGTAGAGCAGTACTTC	CAGKGPGQVEQYF
NA	TRBJ2-7	TRBD1	TRBV9	TGTGCCAGCAGCGTGTCGGGACAGACCTACGAGCAGTACTTC	CASSVSGQTYEQYF
medium-sized	TRBJ1-6	TRBD1	TRBV25-1	TGTGCCAGCAGTGACCTGACAGGGGGGTATAATTCACCCCTCCACTTT	CASSDLTGGYNSPLHF
medium-sized	TRBJ2-2	NA	TRBV19	TGTGCCAGTATGGTGGGGGCCGGCACCGGGGAGCTGTTTTTT	CASMVGAGTGELFF
large	TRBJ1-5	NA	TRBV20-1	TGCAGTGCTAGAGGGTATAGCAATCAGCCCCAGCATTTT	CSARGYSNQPQHF
medium-sized	TRBJ2-3	NA	TRBV18	TGTGCCAGCTCACCACCTGGGCAGGGATGGGGCACAGATACGCAGTATTTT	CASSPPGQGWGTDTQYF
medium-sized	TRBJ2-7	TRBD1	TRBV18	TGTGCCAGCTCACCGGGGACAGCCACCTCCTACGAGCAGTACTTC	CASSPGTATSYEQYF
medium-sized	TRBJ1-3	TRBD1	TRBV7-9	TGTGCCAGCAGCTCCGGGACAGGGGAATTTGGAAACACCATATATTTT	CASSSGTGEFGNTIYF
medium-sized	TRBJ1-2	NA	TRBV20-1	TGCAGTGCTAGGATGACGGAGGGACCTTATGGCTACACCTTC	CSARMTEGPYGYTF
NA	TRBJ1-5	NA	TRBV20-1	TGCAGTGCTAGTGAACAGGACAATCAGCCCCAGCATTTC	CSASEQDNQPQHF
NA	TRBJ2-1	TRBD2	TRBV6-2/TRBV6-3	TGTGCCAGGAAATCCGGGACTAGCGGGGGGGCCTCCTATAATGAGCAGCTCTTC	CARKSGTSGGASYNEQLF
many	TRBJ2-1	TRBD2	TRBV19	TGTGCCAGTAGTGAGCCTAGCGGCAGTGAGTTGGATGAGCAGTTCTTC	CASSEPSGSELDEQFF
NA	TRBJ1-6	TRBD1	TRBV2	TGTGCCAGCCGCCGGGACAGCGGAATTTCACCTCTCCACTTT	CASRRDSGISPLHF
large	TRBJ2-3	NA	TRBV19	TGTGCCAGTAGCGAAGCCGATACGCAGTATTTT	CASSEADTQYF
medium-sized	TRBJ1-1	NA	TRBV27	TGTGCCAGCAGTTTTCAACCTACAGGGACGACAAAAGCGAACACTGAAGCTTTCTTT	CASSFQPTGTTKANTEAFF
many	TRBJ2-5	NA	TRBV14	TGTGCCAGCAACCGGCGGAGTCAAGAGACCCAGTACTTC	CASNRRSQETQYF
NA	TRBJ1-5	NA	TRBV15	TGTGCCACCAGCGGGGATCTGGGTAGCCGGCCCCAGCATTTT	CATSGDLGSRPQHF
NA	TRBJ2-3	TRBD2	TRBV5-4	TGTGCCAGCAGCCCGAAGGAGCGGGGTAGCACAGGTACGCAGTATTTT	CASSPKERGSTGTQYF
medium-sized	TRBJ2-1	NA	TRBV6-1	TGTGCCAGCAGTGACAGGCTCCTCTACAATGAGCAGTTCTTC	CASSDRLLYNEQFF
NA	TRBJ2-4	NA	TRBV20-1	TGCAGTGCGGTACCTAGGAGCATTAAGTACTTC	CSAVPRSIKYF
many	TRBJ1-1	NA	TRBV5-1	TGCGCCAGCAGCTTGATGGGGGGCATGAACACTGAAGCTTTCTTT	CASSLMGGMNTEAFF